This paragraph reports one T cell receptor (beta chain). These data originate in a study of technical replicates of blood from a few donors. The junction had 12 bases not matched to a gene; V was cut back by 4 bases and J by 7 bases. The germline V gene has CDR1 KGHSH and CDR2 LQKENI. This CDR3 spans 15 amino acids. The assay was immunoSEQ multiplex PCR, and TCRdb's table has in-frame clones only and misses some. The sample carries more than 75,000 clones, 70% to 90% recorded once. The chain employs TRBV18 and TRBJ1-2, with TRBD1 matching 7 bases. The receptor was isolated from a human donor in good health. Some clones in this sample may be carry-over from other donors' samples. Specimen: PBMCs. The CDR3 bases are TGTGCCAGCTCACTTCTTACTACAGGGGAGTCTGGCTACACCTTC. Its protein is CASSLLTTGESGYTF. The whole variable domain, remainder taken from reference TRBV18 and TRBJ1-2, is NAGVMQNPRHLVRRRGQEARLRCSPMKGHSHVYWYRQLPEEGLKFMVYLQKENIIDESGMPKERFSAEFPKEGPSILRIQQVVRGDSAAYFCASSLLTTGESGYTFGSGTRLTVV.